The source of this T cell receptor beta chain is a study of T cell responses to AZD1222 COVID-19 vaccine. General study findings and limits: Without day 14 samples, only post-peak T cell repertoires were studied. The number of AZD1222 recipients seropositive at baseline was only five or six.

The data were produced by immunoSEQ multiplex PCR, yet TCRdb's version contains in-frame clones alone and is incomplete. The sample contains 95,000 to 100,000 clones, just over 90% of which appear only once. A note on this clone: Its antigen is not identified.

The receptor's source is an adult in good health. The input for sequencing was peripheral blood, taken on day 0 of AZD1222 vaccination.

The CDR3 DNA reads TGCGCCAGCAGTGGACAGGGGACCTACGAGCAGTACTTC. This encodes CASSGQGTYEQYF. The rearrangement joins TRBV5-1 to TRBJ2-7; 9 positions match TRBD1. Germline CDR1 is SGHRS and CDR2 is YFSETQ. The CDR3 length is 13 residues. Germline trimming cut 5 bases from V and 2 bases from J; bases unmatched to any gene: 2. The variable domain in full, with the rest retrieved from reference TRBV5-1 and TRBJ2-7, is KAGVTQTPRYLIKTRGQQVTLSCSPISGHRSVSWYQQTPGQGLQFLFEYFSETQRNKGNFPGRFSGRQFSNSRSEMNVSTLELGDSALYLCASSGQGTYEQYFGPGTRLTVT.